The text below deals with one TCR beta chain. The antigen remains undetermined. The record originates from a study of T cell responses to AZD1222 COVID-19 vaccine. Study-wide findings and caveats: No day 14 peak samples; only post-peak repertoires were characterized. With two AZD1222 doses given, Spike-specific TCR breadth and depth both rose. Clonal diversity was possibly underestimated, and the donors were mostly white British, with more females.

Doses given second, at about 4 or about 12 weeks, were pooled. CDR3 length: 16 residues. The J segment lost 4 bases and the V segment lost 0 bases, leaving 7 bases of the junction unmatched. Germline V gene data show CDR1 as MGHRA and CDR2 as YSYEKL. Clones were read by immunoSEQ multiplex PCR, and TCRdb kept only the in-frame ones, dropping some. This table has roughly 150,000 clones, around 88% appearing once. Sequenced here: peripheral blood, sampled 28 days after the second AZD1222 dose. The sequence derives from an adult who received the AZD1222 COVID-19 vaccine. The chain combines TRBV4-1 with TRBJ2-7, with 9 bases that match TRBD2. The CDR3 reads CASSQEGGGARYEQYF. The CDR3 DNA follows: TGCGCCAGCAGCCAAGAAGGCGGGGGGGCTAGGTACGAGCAGTACTTC.